The text below deals with one T cell receptor (beta chain). These data originate in a study of blood T cell repertoires in COVID-19. Germline V gene lookup returns CDR1 LGHNA and CDR2 YNFKEQ. J lost 0 bases, V lost 4 bases, and 5 bases had no gene match. This CDR3 is 16 amino acids long. The assay was immunoSEQ multiplex PCR, and TCRdb's table has in-frame clones only and misses some. The sample records 150,000 or so clones, roughly 80% being singletons. The origin of this receptor is a woman aged 45-60 years with active or convalescent COVID-19. The rearrangement uses TRBV4-2 and TRBJ2-1, with 8 bases lining up with TRBD2. Sample: peripheral blood. The CDR3 DNA follows: TGTGCCAGCAGCCCCTGGAGCGGGAGCTCCTACAATGAGCAGTTCTTC. This gives the protein CASSPWSGSSYNEQFF.